Presented here are 7 T cell receptor beta chains from one specimen sequenced in a study of T cell repertoires in cytomegalovirus infection (dated by TCRdb to between 2019 and 2020). These reads were obtained on an Illumina HiSeq 1500. TCRdb ran its own pipeline on the public reads, namely fastp trimming at Q25 and MiXCR clone calling, and kept in-frame beta chains. Entries that share a CDR3 protein sequence are merged under the most common genes and DNA. A total of some 600,000 distinct CDR3 sequences appear in this sample, roughly 24% of them only once. Roughly 8% of the sample comes from the top ten. Sequencing was carried out using CD8+ T cells from PBMCs. The receptors shown here come from a human donor in good health (CMV status not recorded). Some clones in this sample may be carry-over from other donors' samples.

This clonotype was seen more than once but under ten times. V usage is TRBV7-9 and J usage is TRBJ2-5, with a tentative D call TRBD2 (5 bases). The CDR3 length is 16 residues. Germline values: CDR1 SEHNR, CDR2 FQNEAQ (reference sequence). Deletions cut 5 bases from V and 1 base from J, with 17 bases between. The CDR3 DNA is TGTGCCAGCAGCCCCCGCGAGGGCAGATTCCAAGAGACCCAGTACTTC. It encodes CASSPREGRFQETQYF.

This clonotype was seen more than once but under ten times. This sequence joins TRBV20-1 and TRBJ1-1; 8 bases fit TRBD1. Trimming at V came to 5 bases and at J to 14 bases, leaving 10 bases not matched to a gene. The CDR3 runs 11 residues. Germline CDR1 and CDR2: DFQATT and SNEGSKA (reference sequence). As DNA, the CDR3 is TGCAGTGCTGCCGACAGGGGCGCCGTCTTCTTT. It specifies CSAADRGAVFF.

This clonotype was observed many times. The J gene is TRBJ2-3, the V gene TRBV7-2, with 8 bases aligning to TRBD2. Germline values: CDR1 SGHTA, CDR2 FQGNSA. The V segment lost 4 bases and the J segment 4 bases; nucleotides outside the gene matches: 7. The CDR3 is made up of 15 amino acids. The CDR3: CASSSSGGKADTQYF. The DNA of the CDR3 is TGTGCCAGCAGCTCCAGCGGGGGTAAGGCAGATACGCAGTATTTT.

A few counts support this clonotype. Here the CDR3 DNA reads TGTGCCAGCAGTCTTTATACCCAGATTAACATTCAGTACTTC. This codes for CASSLYTQINIQYF. The J gene is TRBJ2-4, the V gene TRBV6-2 or TRBV6-3; D gene uncertain. CDR3 length equals 14 residues. The V end lost 5 bases, the J end lost 7 bases, and 15 bases lay between the germline ends. Looked up from germline, CDR1 is MNHEY and CDR2 is SVGEGT.

The V and J genes are TRBV6-2 or TRBV6-3 and TRBJ2-7; 7 bases are a match to TRBD1. Germline V gene lookup returns CDR1 MNHEY and CDR2 SVGEGT. The CDR3 runs 15 residues. This CDR3 reads CASGYDREKGYEQYV. CDR3 in DNA: TGTGCCAGCGGTTACGACAGGGAGAAAGGCTACGAGCAGTACGTC.

This chain connects TRBV5-1 to TRBJ2-7, with TRBD1 matching over 7 bases. This CDR3 is 15 amino acids long. Germline V gene data show CDR1 as SGHRS and CDR2 as YFSETQ. The V gene end was trimmed by 2 bases and the J gene end by 3 bases; junction bases not matched to a gene: 8. The CDR3 DNA is TGCGCCAGCAGCTTATGGGGACAGACCTTCTACGAGCAGTACGTC. Translation gives CASSLWGQTFYEQYV.

This clonotype was detected a few times. This chain connects TRBV5-4 to TRBJ2-5; TRBD2 might be the D (6 bases). Germline V lookup: CDR1 SGHNT, CDR2 YYREEE (reference sequence). Trimming removed 4 bases at V and 2 bases at J, with 12 bases between. This CDR3 comprises 14 residues. The chain's CDR3 is CASSRDLLQETQYF. The CDR3 nucleotides read TGTGCCAGCAGCCGGGACTTGCTACAAGAGACCCAGTACTTC.